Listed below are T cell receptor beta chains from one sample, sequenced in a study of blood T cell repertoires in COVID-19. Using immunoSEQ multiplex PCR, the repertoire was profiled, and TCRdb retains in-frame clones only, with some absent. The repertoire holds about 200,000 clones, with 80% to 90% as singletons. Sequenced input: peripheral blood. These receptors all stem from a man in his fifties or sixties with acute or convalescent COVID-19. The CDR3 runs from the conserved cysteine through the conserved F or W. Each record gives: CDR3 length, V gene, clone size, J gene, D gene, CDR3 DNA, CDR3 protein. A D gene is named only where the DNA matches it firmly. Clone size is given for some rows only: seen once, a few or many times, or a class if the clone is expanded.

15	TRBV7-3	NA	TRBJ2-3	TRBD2	TGTGCCAGCAGCTTAAGGCCCGGGGGGACAGATACGCAGTATTTT	CASSLRPGGTDTQYF
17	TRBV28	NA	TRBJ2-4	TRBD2	TGTGCCAGCAGTTTATTTTTGCGGGAGGGGGTCAAAAACATTCAGTACTTC	CASSLFLREGVKNIQYF
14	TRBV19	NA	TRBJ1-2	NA	TGTGCCAGTACCGATCAGGGAAACAGATATGGCTACACCTTC	CASTDQGNRYGYTF
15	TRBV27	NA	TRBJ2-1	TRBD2	TGTGCCAGCAGTGCCACTAGCGGGCGTAACAATGAGCAGTTCTTC	CASSATSGRNNEQFF
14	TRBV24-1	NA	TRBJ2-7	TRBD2	TGTGCCACCTCTGGGACTAGCGGTTCCTACGAGCAGTACTTC	CATSGTSGSYEQYF
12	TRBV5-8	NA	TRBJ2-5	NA	TGTGCCAGCAGCTTTGAGGGGGAGACACACCACTTC	CASSFEGETHHF
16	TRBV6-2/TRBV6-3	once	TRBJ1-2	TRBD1	TGTGCCAGCAGTTTCGACAGGGGCCGCCCATGGTATGGCTACACCTTC	CASSFDRGRPWYGYTF
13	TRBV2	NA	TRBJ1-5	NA	TGTGCCAGCAGTGACCAGGGTAATCAGCCCCAGCATTTT	CASSDQGNQPQHF
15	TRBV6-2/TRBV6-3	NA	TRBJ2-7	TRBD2	TGTGCCAGCAGTCCCCTAGCGGGAGGGAGCTACGAGCAGTACTTC	CASSPLAGGSYEQYF
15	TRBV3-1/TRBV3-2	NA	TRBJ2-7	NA	TGTGCCAGCAGCCCCGCGGGTCGGGAGATCTACGAGCAGTACTTC	CASSPAGREIYEQYF
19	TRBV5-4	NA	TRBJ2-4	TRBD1	TGTGCCAGCAGCTTCACTACGCGACAGGGAAACCTAGCCAAAAACATTCAGTACTTC	CASSFTTRQGNLAKNIQYF
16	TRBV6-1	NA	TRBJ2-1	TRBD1	TGTGCCAGCAGTGGGGTGACAGGGATCTCCTACAATGAGCAGTTCTTC	CASSGVTGISYNEQFF
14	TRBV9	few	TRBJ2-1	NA	TGTGCCAGCAGCCCCGGGGGCTCCTACAATGAGCAGTTCTTC	CASSPGGSYNEQFF
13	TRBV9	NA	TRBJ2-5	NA	TGTGCCAGCAGCGGTCAGGGTCAGGAGACCCAGTACTTC	CASSGQGQETQYF
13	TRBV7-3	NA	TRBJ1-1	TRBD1	TGTGCCAGCAGCTTATGGCAGGGGGCGGTGGCTTTCTTT	CASSLWQGAVAFF
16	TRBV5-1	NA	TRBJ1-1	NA	TGCGCCAGCAGCCTCCAGGGTCGGGGGGCGAACACTGAAGCTTTCTTT	CASSLQGRGANTEAFF
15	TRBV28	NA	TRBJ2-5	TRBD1	TGTGCCAGCAGCAAAACTACAGGGGGATCAGAGACCCAGTACTTC	CASSKTTGGSETQYF
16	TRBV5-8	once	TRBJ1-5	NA	TGTGCCAGCAGCTTGAGGGATTTTTCAGGGTTTCAGCCCCAGCATTTT	CASSLRDFSGFQPQHF
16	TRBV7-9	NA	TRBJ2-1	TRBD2	TGTGCCAGCAGCTTAGACTGGTGGGAGGGCCGCAATGAGCAGTTCTTC	CASSLDWWEGRNEQFF
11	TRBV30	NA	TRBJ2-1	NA	TGTGCCTGGAGTGCAAACAATGAGCAGTTCTTC	CAWSANNEQFF
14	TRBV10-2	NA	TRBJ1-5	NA	TGCGCCAGCAGTAGGGAGGTGGGCAATCAGCCCCAGCATTTT	CASSREVGNQPQHF
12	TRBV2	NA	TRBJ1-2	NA	TGTGCCAGCAGTGAGCTGGGAGGTGGCTACACCTTC	CASSELGGGYTF
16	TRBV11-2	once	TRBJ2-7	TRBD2	TGTGCCAGCAGAAAGAACGGGACTAGCGGGAGTGGCGAGCAGTACTTC	CASRKNGTSGSGEQYF
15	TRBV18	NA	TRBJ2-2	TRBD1	TGTGCCAGCTCACCGGGACAGATGAACACCGGGGAGCTGTTTTTT	CASSPGQMNTGELFF
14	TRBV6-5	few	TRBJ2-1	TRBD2	TGTGCCAGCAGCCGAACTAGCGGCTACAATGAGCAGTTCTTC	CASSRTSGYNEQFF
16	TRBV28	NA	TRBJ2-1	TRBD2	TGTGCCAGCAGGGTCTCGGGACTAGCGGGAGCGAATGAGCAGTTCTTC	CASRVSGLAGANEQFF
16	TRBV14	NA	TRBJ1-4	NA	TGTGCCAGCAGCCAATTCCACAGGGCAACTAATGAAAAACTGTTTTTT	CASSQFHRATNEKLFF
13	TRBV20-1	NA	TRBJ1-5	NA	TGCAGTGCTAGTCTCAGGGGTAATCAGCCCCAGCATTTT	CSASLRGNQPQHF
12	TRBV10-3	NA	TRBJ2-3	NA	TGTGCCATCAGCGGGGGCACAGATACGCAGTATTTT	CAISGGTDTQYF
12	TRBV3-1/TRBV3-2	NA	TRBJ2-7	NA	TGTGCCAGCAGCCGGACTGACTACGAGCAGTACTTC	CASSRTDYEQYF
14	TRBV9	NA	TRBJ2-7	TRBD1	TGTGCCAGCAGCGTGACAGGGAAAAGCTACGAGCAGTACTTC	CASSVTGKSYEQYF
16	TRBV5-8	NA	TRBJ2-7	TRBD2	TGTGCCAGCAGCTTGGAGTTGGGACTAGCTTACTCCGAGCAGTACTTC	CASSLELGLAYSEQYF
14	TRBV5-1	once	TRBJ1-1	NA	TGCGCCAGCAGCTTGGGGACAGTGAACACTGAAGCTTTCTTT	CASSLGTVNTEAFF
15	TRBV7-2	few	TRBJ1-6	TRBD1	TGTGCCAGCAGCTTAGCGGGACAGGGGTGGTCACCCCTCCACTTT	CASSLAGQGWSPLHF